The present entry profiles one T cell receptor beta chain with its context. Its specificity is not known. The data originate from a study of T cell responses to AZD1222 COVID-19 vaccine. Study results and caveats: Donors were largely white British and mainly female; clonal diversity was possibly underestimated.

Germline assignment: CDR1 SSHAT and CDR2 FNYEAQ (reference sequence). The V end was cut by 3 bases, the J end by 2 bases, with 10 bases between. The CDR3 extends over 14 amino acids. Some clones are missing from TCRdb's copy, which holds only in-frame ones; the method was immunoSEQ multiplex PCR. The table shows 120,000 or so clones, with 90% occurring only once. This chain connects TRBV7-7 to TRBJ2-5, with a tentative D call TRBD2 (5 bases). The clonotype was recovered from an adult in good health. The input for sequencing was peripheral blood, taken on day 0 of MenACWY control vaccination. The CDR3 spells CASSLLAQQETQYF. CDR3 sequence (DNA): TGTGCCAGCAGCTTGCTAGCCCAACAAGAGACCCAGTACTTC. Drawing the rest from reference TRBV7-7 and TRBJ2-5, the complete variable domain is GAGVSQSPRYKVTKRGQDVTLRCDPISSHATLYWYQQALGQGPEFLTYFNYEAQPDKSGLPSDRFSAERPEGSISTLTIQRTEQRDSAMYRCASSLLAQQETQYFGPGTRLLVL.